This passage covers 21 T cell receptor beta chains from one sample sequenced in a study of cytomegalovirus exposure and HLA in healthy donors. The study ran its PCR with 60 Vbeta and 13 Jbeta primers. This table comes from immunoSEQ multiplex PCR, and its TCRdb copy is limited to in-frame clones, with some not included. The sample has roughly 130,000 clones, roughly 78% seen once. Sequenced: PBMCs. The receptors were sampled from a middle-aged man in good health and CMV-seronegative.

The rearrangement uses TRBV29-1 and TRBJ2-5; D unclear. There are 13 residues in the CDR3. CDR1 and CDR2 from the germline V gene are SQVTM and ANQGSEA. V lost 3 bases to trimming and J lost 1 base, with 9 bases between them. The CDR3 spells CSVEAQFQETQYF. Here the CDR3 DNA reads TGCAGCGTTGAGGCCCAATTCCAAGAGACCCAGTACTTC.

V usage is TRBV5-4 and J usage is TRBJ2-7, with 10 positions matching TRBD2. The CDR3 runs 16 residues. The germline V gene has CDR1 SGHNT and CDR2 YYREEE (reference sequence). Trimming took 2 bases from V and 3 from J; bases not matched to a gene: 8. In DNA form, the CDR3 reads TGTGCCAGCAGCTTTAAGTCTAGCGGGAGTATCTACGAGCAGTACTTC. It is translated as CASSFKSSGSIYEQYF.

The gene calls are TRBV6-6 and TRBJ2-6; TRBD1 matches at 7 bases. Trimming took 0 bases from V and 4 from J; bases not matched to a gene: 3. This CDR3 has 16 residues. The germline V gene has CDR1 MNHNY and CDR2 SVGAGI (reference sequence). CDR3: CASSYSTGNGANVLTF. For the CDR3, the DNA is TGTGCCAGCAGTTACTCGACAGGGAACGGGGCCAACGTCCTGACTTTC.

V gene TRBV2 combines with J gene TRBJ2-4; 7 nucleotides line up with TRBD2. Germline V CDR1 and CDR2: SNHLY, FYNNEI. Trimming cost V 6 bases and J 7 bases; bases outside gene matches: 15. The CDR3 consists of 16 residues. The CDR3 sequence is CASSHPLAGVGNIQYF. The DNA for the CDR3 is TGTGCCAGCAGCCACCCCCTTGCGGGAGTAGGGAACATTCAGTACTTC. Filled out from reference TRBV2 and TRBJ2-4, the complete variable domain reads EPEVTQTPSHQVTQMGQEVILRCVPISNHLYFYWYRQILGQKVEFLVSFYNNEISEKSEIFDDQFSVERPDGSNFTLKIRSTKLEDSAMYFCASSHPLAGVGNIQYFGAGTRLSVL.

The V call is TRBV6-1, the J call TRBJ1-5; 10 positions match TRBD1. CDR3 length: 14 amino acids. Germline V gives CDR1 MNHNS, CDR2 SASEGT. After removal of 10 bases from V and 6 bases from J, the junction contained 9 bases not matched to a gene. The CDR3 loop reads CATYGQGEGQPQHF. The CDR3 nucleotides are TGTGCCACCTACGGACAGGGGGAGGGTCAGCCCCAGCATTTT.

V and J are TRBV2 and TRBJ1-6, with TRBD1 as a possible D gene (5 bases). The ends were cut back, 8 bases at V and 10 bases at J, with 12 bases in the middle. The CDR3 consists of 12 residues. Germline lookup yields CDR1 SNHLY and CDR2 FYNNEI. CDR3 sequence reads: CASWGGDSPLHF. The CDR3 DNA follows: TGTGCCAGCTGGGGGGGAGACTCACCCCTCCACTTT.

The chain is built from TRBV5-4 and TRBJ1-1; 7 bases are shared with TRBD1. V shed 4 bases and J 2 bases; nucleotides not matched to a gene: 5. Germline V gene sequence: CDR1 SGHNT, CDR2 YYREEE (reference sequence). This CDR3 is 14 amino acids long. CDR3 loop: CASSGDRVNTEAFF. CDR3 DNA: TGTGCCAGCAGCGGCGACAGGGTTAACACTGAAGCTTTCTTT.

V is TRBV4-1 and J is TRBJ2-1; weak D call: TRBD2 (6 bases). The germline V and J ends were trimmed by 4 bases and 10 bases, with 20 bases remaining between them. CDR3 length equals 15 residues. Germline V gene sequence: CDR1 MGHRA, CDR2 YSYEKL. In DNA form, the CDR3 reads TGCGCCAGCAGCCCGATCACTGGGCTAGCGCGGGAGCAGTTCTTC. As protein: CASSPITGLAREQFF.

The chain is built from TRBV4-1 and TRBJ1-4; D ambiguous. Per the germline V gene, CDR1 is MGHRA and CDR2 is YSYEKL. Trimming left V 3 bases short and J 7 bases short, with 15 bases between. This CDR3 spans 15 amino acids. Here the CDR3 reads CASSHQSRNLEKLFF. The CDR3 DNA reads TGCGCCAGCAGCCATCAAAGCAGGAACCTTGAAAAACTGTTTTTT.

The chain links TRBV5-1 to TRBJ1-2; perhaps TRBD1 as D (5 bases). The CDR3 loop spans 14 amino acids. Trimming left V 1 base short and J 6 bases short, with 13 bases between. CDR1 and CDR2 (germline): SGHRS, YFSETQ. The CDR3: CASSLSPTGDGYTF. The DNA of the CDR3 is TGCGCCAGCAGCTTGTCACCCACGGGGGATGGCTACACCTTC.

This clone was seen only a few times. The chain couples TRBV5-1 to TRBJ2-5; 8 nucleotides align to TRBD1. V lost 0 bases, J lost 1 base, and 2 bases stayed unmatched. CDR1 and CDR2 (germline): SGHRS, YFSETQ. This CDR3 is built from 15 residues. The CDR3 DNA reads TGCGCCAGCAGCTTGGTAACAGGGGGCCAAGAGACCCAGTACTTC. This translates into CASSLVTGGQETQYF. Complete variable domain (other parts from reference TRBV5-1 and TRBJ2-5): KAGVTQTPRYLIKTRGQQVTLSCSPISGHRSVSWYQQTPGQGLQFLFEYFSETQRNKGNFPGRFSGRQFSNSRSEMNVSTLELGDSALYLCASSLVTGGQETQYFGPGTRLLVL.

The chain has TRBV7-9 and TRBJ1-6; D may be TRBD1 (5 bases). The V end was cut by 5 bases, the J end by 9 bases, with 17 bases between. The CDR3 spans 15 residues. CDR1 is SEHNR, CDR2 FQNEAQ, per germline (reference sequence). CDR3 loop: CASSNPGVRGSPLHF. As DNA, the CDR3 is TGTGCCAGCAGCAATCCGGGGGTTAGGGGTTCACCCCTCCACTTT.

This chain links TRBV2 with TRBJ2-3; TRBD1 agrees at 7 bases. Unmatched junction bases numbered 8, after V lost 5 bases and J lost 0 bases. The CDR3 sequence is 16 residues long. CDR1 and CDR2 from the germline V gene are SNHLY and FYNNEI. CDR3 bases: TGTGCCAGCAGTTACGACAGGGATCAGAGCACAGATACGCAGTATTTT. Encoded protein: CASSYDRDQSTDTQYF.

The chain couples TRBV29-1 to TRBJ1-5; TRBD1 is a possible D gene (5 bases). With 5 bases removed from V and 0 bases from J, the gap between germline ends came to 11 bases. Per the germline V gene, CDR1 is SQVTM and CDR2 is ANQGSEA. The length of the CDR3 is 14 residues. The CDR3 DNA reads TGCAGCGTTTTATGGACACATAGCAATCAGCCCCAGCATTTT. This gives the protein CSVLWTHSNQPQHF.

In DNA form, the CDR3 reads TGTGCCAGCAGCTTAGCGGGCGGGAGCTACGAGCAGTACTTC. Amino acids: CASSLAGGSYEQYF. The genes are TRBV7-2 and TRBJ2-7, with 7 bases fitting TRBD2. CDR3 length: 14 residues. Germline values: CDR1 SGHTA, CDR2 FQGNSA. The V gene end was trimmed by 0 bases and the J gene end by 3 bases; junction bases not matched to a gene: 2. Supplemented by reference TRBV7-2 and TRBJ2-7, the full variable domain reads GAGVSQSPSNKVTEKGKDVELRCDPISGHTALYWYRQSLGQGLEFLIYFQGNSAPDKSGLPSDRFSAERTGGSVSTLTIQRTQQEDSAVYLCASSLAGGSYEQYFGPGTRLTVT.

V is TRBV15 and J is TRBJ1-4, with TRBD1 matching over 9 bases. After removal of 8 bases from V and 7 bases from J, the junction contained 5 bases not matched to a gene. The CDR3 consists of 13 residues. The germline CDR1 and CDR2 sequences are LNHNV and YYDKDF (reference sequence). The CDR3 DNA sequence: TGTGCCACCGCGGGACAGGGACGTGAAAAACTGTTTTTT. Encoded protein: CATAGQGREKLFF.

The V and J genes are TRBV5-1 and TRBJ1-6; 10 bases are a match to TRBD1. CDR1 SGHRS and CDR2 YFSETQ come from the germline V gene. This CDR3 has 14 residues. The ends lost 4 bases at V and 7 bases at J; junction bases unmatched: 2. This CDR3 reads CASSGGQGNSPLHF. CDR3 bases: TGCGCCAGCAGCGGGGGACAGGGGAATTCACCCCTCCACTTT.

The CDR3 DNA is TGTGCCAGCACAACACGTGGACCGCGGGGGACCCAGCATTTT. It codes for CASTTRGPRGTQHF. The chain is built from TRBV5-8 and TRBJ1-5, with D tentatively TRBD1 (5 bases). CDR3 length: 14 residues. V lost 6 bases and J 11 bases, leaving 21 bases between the germline ends. Germline assignment: CDR1 SGHTS and CDR2 YDEGEE.

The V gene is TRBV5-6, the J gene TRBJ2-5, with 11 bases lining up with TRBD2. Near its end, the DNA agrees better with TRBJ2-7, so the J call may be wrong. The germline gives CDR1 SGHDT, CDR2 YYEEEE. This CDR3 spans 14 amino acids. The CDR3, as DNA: TGTGCCAGCAGCTCTCTCCTAGCGGGAGGCGAGCAGTACTTC. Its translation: CASSSLLAGGEQYF.

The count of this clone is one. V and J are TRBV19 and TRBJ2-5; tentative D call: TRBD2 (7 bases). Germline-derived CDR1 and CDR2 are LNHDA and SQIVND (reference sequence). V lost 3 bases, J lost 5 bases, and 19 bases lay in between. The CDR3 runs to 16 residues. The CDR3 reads CASSMEGGYLGETQYF. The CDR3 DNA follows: TGTGCCAGTAGTATGGAGGGGGGGTACCTCGGCGAGACCCAGTACTTC. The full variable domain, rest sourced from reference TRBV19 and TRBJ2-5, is DGGITQSPKYLFRKEGQNVTLSCEQNLNHDAMYWYRQDPGQGLRLIYYSQIVNDFQKGDIAEGYSVSREKKESFPLTVTSAQKNPTAFYLCASSMEGGYLGETQYFGPGTRLLVL.

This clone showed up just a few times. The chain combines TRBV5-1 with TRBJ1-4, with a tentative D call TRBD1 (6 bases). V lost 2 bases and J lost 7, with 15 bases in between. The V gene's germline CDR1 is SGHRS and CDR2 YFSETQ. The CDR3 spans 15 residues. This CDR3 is CASSFQGRLGEKLFF. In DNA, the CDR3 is TGCGCCAGCAGCTTTCAGGGGCGGCTCGGTGAAAAACTGTTTTTT.